Presented here are 32 T cell receptor beta chains from one specimen sequenced in a study of T cells in Graves' hyperthyroidism and ophthalmopathy (dated by TCRdb to between 2019 and 2020). The method behind the library was multiplex PCR. Sequenced on an Illumina HiSeq 2000. TCR beta CDR3 regions were amplified from RNA transcripts. A first-round RT-PCR of the TCR CDR3 used the HTBI primer set with the Qiagen OneStep RT-PCR kit. TCRdb redid the processing of the public reads, applying fastp at Q25 and MiXCR, and retained in-frame beta chains. Under each unique CDR3 protein, matching rows form one entry showing the most common genes and DNA. This sample has about 290,000 distinct CDR3 sequences in its table, and approximately 15% of those were observed once. The ten largest clones take up 7.9% of the sample. The specimen sequenced was blood. The receptors here all came from a woman in her 40s with Graves' hyperthyroidism.

The gene calls are TRBV19 and TRBJ2-7; 12 bases are a match to TRBD2. V shed 3 bases and J 5 bases; nucleotides not matched to a gene: 5. This CDR3 contains 15 residues. Looked up from germline, CDR1 is LNHDA and CDR2 is SQIVND (reference sequence). CDR3 amino acids: CASSMRLAGVNEQYF. As DNA, the CDR3 is TGTGCCAGTAGTATGAGACTAGCGGGAGTTAACGAGCAGTACTTC.

This clonotype was observed many times. This sequence joins TRBV11-3 and TRBJ2-2; D uncertain. Germline CDR1 SGHNT, CDR2 YENEEA. This CDR3 is built from 13 residues. Trimming stripped 1 base from V and 6 bases from J, with 6 bases between. The CDR3 reads CASSLGYSGELFF. In DNA form, the CDR3 reads TGTGCCAGCAGCTTAGGTTATTCCGGGGAGCTGTTTTTT.

This clonotype was detected only a few times. DNA for the CDR3: TGCAGCGTTGCCGGGACTAGCGGATCCGAGCAGTTCTTC. This encodes CSVAGTSGSEQFF. V gene TRBV29-1 combines with J gene TRBJ2-1, with 11 bases identical to TRBD2. V trimming: 4 bases; J trimming: 10 bases; junction bases outside the gene matches: 6. The CDR3 totals 13 residues. The germline CDR1 and CDR2 sequences are SQVTM and ANQGSEA.

The J gene is TRBJ2-7, the V gene TRBV20-1; TRBD2 aligns across 11 bases. Trimming took 3 bases from V and 2 from J; bases not matched to a gene: 12. The CDR3 is 17 amino acids. From germline, CDR1 is DFQATT and CDR2 SNEGSKA (reference sequence). CDR3 amino acids: CSARTLPTSGTAYEQYF. CDR3 bases: TGCAGTGCTAGGACCCTGCCGACTAGCGGGACCGCCTACGAGCAGTACTTC.

This clonotype was seen more than once but under ten times. This may stem from a read error, because a much larger clone lies one nucleotide away. The chain couples TRBV2 to TRBJ1-5; 7 bases map to TRBD1. Germline CDR1 and CDR2: SNHLY and FYNNEI. The CDR3 is 15 residues long. CDR3 coding DNA: TGTACCAGCAGTGTAGCCGGGACAGGCAATCAGCCCCAGCATTTT. Its translation is CTSSVAGTGNQPQHF.

V gene TRBV29-1 combines with J gene TRBJ1-1, with TRBD1 matching 7 bases. CDR3 length: 13 residues. Germline CDR1 SQVTM, CDR2 ANQGSEA. With 7 bases clipped from V and 4 bases from J, the junction kept 9 bases outside the gene matches. This CDR3 is CSGTRGGSTEAFF. CDR3 DNA sequence: TGCAGCGGGACTCGAGGGGGCTCCACTGAAGCTTTCTTT.

The chain joins TRBV19 to TRBJ2-2; 10 nucleotides agree with TRBD2. The germline gives CDR1 LNHDA, CDR2 SQIVND (reference sequence). The J segment lost 4 bases and the V segment lost 5 bases, leaving 7 bases of the junction unmatched. This CDR3 contains 16 residues. DNA for the CDR3: TGTGCCAGTAGTTCTCCCGGGACTAGCGTCACCGGGGAGCTGTTTTTT. Protein sequence: CASSSPGTSVTGELFF.

This clonotype was seen at least ten times. This rearrangement joins TRBV18 to TRBJ2-1; weak D call: TRBD1 (5 bases). CDR1 and CDR2 from the germline V gene are KGHSH and LQKENI. The V and J ends lost 2 bases and 1 base respectively, with 12 bases between them. The CDR3 contains 16 residues. The CDR3 DNA reads TGTGCCAGCTCACCAGGCCAGGGCCGGTCCTACAATGAGCAGTTCTTC. This encodes CASSPGQGRSYNEQFF. Full variable domain (remainder filled in from reference TRBV18 and TRBJ2-1): NAGVMQNPRHLVRRRGQEARLRCSPMKGHSHVYWYRQLPEEGLKFMVYLQKENIIDESGMPKERFSAEFPKEGPSILRIQQVVRGDSAAYFCASSPGQGRSYNEQFFGPGTRLTVL.

This clonotype was recorded many times. This chain joins TRBV5-1 and TRBJ1-5, with a weak D call TRBD1 (6 bases). The CDR3 sequence is 14 residues long. Germline assignment: CDR1 SGHRS and CDR2 YFSETQ. The ends were cut back, 0 bases at V and 4 bases at J, with 8 bases in the middle. The DNA for the CDR3 is TGCGCCAGCAGCTTGGACGGACAGAATCAGCCCCAGCATTTT. Translated, it gives CASSLDGQNQPQHF.

This clonotype appeared many times. This rearrangement joins TRBV27 to TRBJ1-1; the match to TRBD1 covers 12 bases. The CDR3 is 15 amino acids. V dropped 3 bases and J dropped 11; count of bases not matched to a gene: 10. The germline V gene has CDR1 MNHEY and CDR2 SMNVEV (reference sequence). The CDR3: CASSFLGQGAEGAFF. CDR3 bases: TGTGCCAGCAGTTTTCTGGGACAGGGGGCGGAGGGGGCTTTCTTT.

The table lists this clonotype with a few counts. The V gene is TRBV30, the J gene TRBJ2-5, with 11 bases aligning to TRBD2. V lost 2 bases to trimming and J lost 9 bases; unmatched junction nucleotides: 11. Per the germline V gene, CDR1 is GTSNPN and CDR2 is SVGIG (reference sequence). The CDR3 loop spans 15 amino acids. CDR3 region: CAWSRLAGGRGAQYF. The CDR3 bases are TGTGCCTGGAGTCGCCTAGCGGGAGGCCGCGGGGCCCAGTACTTC.

This clonotype was counted ten times or more. The V gene is TRBV3-1, the J gene TRBJ2-1; TRBD2 might be the D (5 bases). Germline CDR1 and CDR2: LGHDT and YNNKEL (reference sequence). This CDR3 has 13 amino acids. V was trimmed by 5 bases and J by 4 bases, leaving 9 bases between them. CDR3 bases: TGTGCCAGCAGCAAACTAGGGTACAATGAGCAGTTCTTC. Encoded protein: CASSKLGYNEQFF.

The V and J genes are TRBV10-2 and TRBJ2-7; the D is unclear. Germline assignment: CDR1 WSHSY and CDR2 SAAADI. V lost 4 bases to trimming and J lost 4 bases, with 8 bases between them. The CDR3 has 12 amino acids. Written as DNA, the CDR3 is TGCGCCAGCAGTGCTTCCAATTACGAGCAGTACTTC. Encoded protein: CASSASNYEQYF.

The chain carries TRBV27 and TRBJ2-1; D tentatively fits TRBD1 or TRBD2 (5 bases each). The CDR3 runs to 14 residues. V was trimmed by 6 bases and J by 10 bases, leaving 19 bases between them. Germline V gives CDR1 MNHEY, CDR2 SMNVEV (reference sequence). This chain's CDR3 is CASSYTPGPGEQFF. The CDR3 nucleotides are TGTGCCAGCAGCTACACACCGGGGCCGGGGGAGCAGTTCTTC.

This clonotype was observed at least ten times. The rearrangement uses TRBV15 and TRBJ1-5, with a possible D match to TRBD1 (5 bases). Germline loops: CDR1 LNHNV, CDR2 YYDKDF (reference sequence). V lost 3 bases to trimming and J lost 2 bases, with 5 bases between them. The CDR3 is made up of 13 amino acids. Written as DNA, the CDR3 is TGTGCCACCAGCAGCAGGGGCAATCAGCCCCAGCATTTT. As protein: CATSSRGNQPQHF.

This chain joins TRBV12-3 or TRBV12-4 and TRBJ2-1; D not resolved. Trimming pared 6 bases from V and 6 bases from J, leaving 15 bases between. The CDR3 covers 14 residues. The CDR3 loop reads CASRNGPPINEQFF. The CDR3 DNA sequence: TGTGCCAGCAGGAACGGGCCTCCCATCAATGAGCAGTTCTTC.

This clonotype was counted ten times or more. The chain links TRBV7-9 to TRBJ1-1, with D possibly matching TRBD1 (6 bases). The V end was cut by 3 bases, the J end by 6 bases, with 14 bases between. The CDR3 extends over 14 amino acids. Germline V CDR1 and CDR2: SEHNR, FQNEAQ (reference sequence). The CDR3 loop is CASSFIRTDAEAFF. In nucleotides, the CDR3 is TGTGCCAGCAGCTTTATTCGGACAGACGCTGAAGCTTTCTTT. Full variable domain (remainder filled in from reference TRBV7-9 and TRBJ1-1): DTGVSQNPRHKITKRGQNVTFRCDPISEHNRLYWYRQTLGQGPEFLTYFQNEAQLEKSRLLSDRFSAERPKGSFSTLEIQRTEQGDSAMYLCASSFIRTDAEAFFGQGTRLTVV.

This clonotype was seen more than once but under ten times. This chain connects TRBV4-2 to TRBJ2-3, with D possibly TRBD1 on 7 matching bases. Trimming removed 4 bases from V and 2 bases from J, with 10 bases in between. This CDR3 has 14 amino acids. The germline V gene has CDR1 LGHNA and CDR2 YNFKEQ. CDR3 protein: CASSRGTVTDTQYF. Written as DNA, the CDR3 is TGTGCCAGCAGCCGCGGGACAGTCACAGATACGCAGTATTTT.

The table lists this clonotype with many counts. The chain links TRBV7-8 to TRBJ2-7, with D possibly TRBD1 on 5 matching bases. Germline V gives CDR1 SGHVS, CDR2 FQNEAQ. The ends were cut back, 4 bases at V and 2 bases at J, with 9 bases in the middle. The CDR3 has 13 residues. CDR3 amino acids: CASSSRQTYEQYF. In DNA form, the CDR3 reads TGTGCCAGCAGCTCTAGACAGACCTACGAGCAGTACTTC.

This chain links TRBV5-5 with TRBJ2-3, with D perhaps being TRBD1 or TRBD2 (6 bases each). The germline V gene has CDR1 SGHKS and CDR2 YYEKEE (reference sequence). Trimming removed 7 bases at V and 2 bases at J, with 20 bases between. CDR3 length: 16 amino acids. The CDR3 DNA reads TGTGCCAGCGTTGGTTTAGGGGGACTTAACACAGATACGCAGTATTTT. Translating it yields CASVGLGGLNTDTQYF.

This clonotype was detected only a few times. The chain uses TRBV20-1 and TRBJ1-2; D not resolved. This CDR3 has 11 residues. V was cut by 5 bases and J by 0 bases, with 4 bases left in between. CDR1 and CDR2 from the germline V gene are DFQATT and SNEGSKA (reference sequence). CDR3: CSADTNYGYTF. CDR3 in DNA: TGCAGTGCTGACACTAACTATGGCTACACCTTC.

Remarks on this clonotype: The junction shows a germline mismatch at one end, possibly a read error. The chain combines TRBV7-3 with TRBJ2-5; D possibly corresponds to TRBD2 (6 bases). The CDR3 covers 15 residues. In germline, CDR1 is SGHTA, CDR2 FQGTGA. The CDR3, as DNA: TGTGCCAGCGGCTTAGGTGGGACCGGGGGAGAGACCCAGTACTTC. Its translation is CASGLGGTGGETQYF.

This clonotype was counted only a few times. The V call is TRBV12-5, the J call TRBJ2-7; D call uncertain. The CDR3 sequence is 12 residues long. The V and J ends lost 5 bases and 3 bases respectively, with 8 bases between them. In germline, CDR1 is LGHNT, CDR2 FRNRAP. CDR3 in amino acids: CASGLDRYEQYF. In DNA, the CDR3 is TGTGCTAGTGGTCTGGACCGCTACGAGCAGTACTTC.

This clonotype was counted ten times or more. The chain employs TRBV29-1 and TRBJ1-2; 8 nucleotides agree with TRBD1. The CDR3 loop spans 16 amino acids. The germline CDR1 and CDR2 sequences are SQVTM and ANQGSEA. V dropped 3 bases and J dropped 1; count of bases not matched to a gene: 10. In DNA form, the CDR3 reads TGCAGCGTTGATACCAGGGGGCTCGTCCATAACTATGGCTACACCTTC. Protein: CSVDTRGLVHNYGYTF.

Only one count was recorded for this clonotype. The rearrangement uses TRBV7-9 and TRBJ2-1, with 11 bases identical to TRBD2. Germline-derived CDR1 and CDR2 are SEHNR and FQNEAQ (reference sequence). This CDR3 has 18 amino acids. V lost 1 base, J lost 3 bases, and 8 bases stayed unmatched. CDR3 amino acids: CASSLVTSGKGRYNEQFF. The DNA of the CDR3 is TGTGCCAGCAGCTTAGTGACTAGCGGGAAAGGACGCTACAATGAGCAGTTCTTC. The full variable domain, completed using reference TRBV7-9 and TRBJ2-1, is DTGVSQNPRHKITKRGQNVTFRCDPISEHNRLYWYRQTLGQGPEFLTYFQNEAQLEKSRLLSDRFSAERPKGSFSTLEIQRTEQGDSAMYLCASSLVTSGKGRYNEQFFGPGTRLTVL.

The chain uses TRBV30 and TRBJ1-6; 10 nucleotides agree with TRBD1. The germline CDR1 and CDR2 sequences are GTSNPN and SVGIG (reference sequence). J was trimmed by 7 bases and V by 1 base; bases with no gene match: 4. The CDR3 totals 15 residues. The DNA of the CDR3 is TGTGCCTGGAGTGGACCGACAGGGGGCAATTCACCCCTCCACTTT. Translated: CAWSGPTGGNSPLHF.

This clonotype appeared a few times. V and J are TRBV28 and TRBJ2-1; 11 nucleotides align to TRBD2. From germline, CDR1 is MDHEN and CDR2 SYDVKM. Germline trimming cut 2 bases from V and 10 bases from J; bases unmatched to any gene: 10. The CDR3 runs to 16 residues. CDR3 coding DNA: TGTGCCAGCAGTTTAGTTGGGCTAGCGGGGGGCAAGGAGCAGTTCTTC. This gives the protein CASSLVGLAGGKEQFF.

This clonotype was seen only a few times. The chain employs TRBV24-1 and TRBJ2-6; D uncertain. CDR3 length equals 15 residues. Germline V lookup: CDR1 KGHDR, CDR2 SFDVKD. The ends were cut back, 3 bases at V and 2 bases at J, with 7 bases in the middle. This CDR3 reads CATSDPRAGANVLTF. The CDR3 bases are TGTGCCACCAGTGATCCCCGGGCTGGGGCCAACGTCCTGACTTTC.

This clonotype was counted many times. The rearrangement uses TRBV20-1 and TRBJ2-7; weak D call: TRBD2 (6 bases). The germline gives CDR1 DFQATT, CDR2 SNEGSKA (reference sequence). This CDR3 has 13 residues. Deletions cut 5 bases from V and 0 bases from J, with 11 bases between. DNA of the CDR3: TGCAGTGCTCGCAAGACTAGCTCCTACGAGCAGTACTTC. This sequence encodes CSARKTSSYEQYF.

This clonotype was recorded once. The V call is TRBV5-1, the J call TRBJ1-3; 7 positions match TRBD1. V shed 2 bases and J 4 bases; nucleotides not matched to a gene: 6. The CDR3 length is 15 residues. Germline CDR1 reads SGHRS; CDR2 reads YFSETQ. DNA for the CDR3: TGCGCCAGCAGCTTCAGTCCGGGACAGGGAAACACCATATATTTT. Encoded protein: CASSFSPGQGNTIYF.

This clonotype has at least ten counts. This chain joins TRBV27 and TRBJ1-5; 7 bases map to TRBD1. CDR3 size: 18 residues. Germline V gene sequence: CDR1 MNHEY, CDR2 SMNVEV (reference sequence). After removal of 6 bases from V and 4 bases from J, the junction contained 18 bases not matched to a gene. CDR3 DNA: TGTGCCAGCAGCCAACACAAACAAGGACAGGTGGCGAATCAGCCCCAGCATTTT. It specifies CASSQHKQGQVANQPQHF.

V gene TRBV10-3 combines with J gene TRBJ2-7; D perhaps matches TRBD2 (6 bases). CDR1 is ENHRY, CDR2 SYGVKD, per germline. The CDR3 sequence is 14 residues long. V dropped 6 bases and J dropped 7 bases, with 19 bases sitting between them. The CDR3 region has the DNA TGTGCCATCAGCCCAAGGCTTCCGGAGGGTGAGCAGTACTTC. Its protein is CAISPRLPEGEQYF.